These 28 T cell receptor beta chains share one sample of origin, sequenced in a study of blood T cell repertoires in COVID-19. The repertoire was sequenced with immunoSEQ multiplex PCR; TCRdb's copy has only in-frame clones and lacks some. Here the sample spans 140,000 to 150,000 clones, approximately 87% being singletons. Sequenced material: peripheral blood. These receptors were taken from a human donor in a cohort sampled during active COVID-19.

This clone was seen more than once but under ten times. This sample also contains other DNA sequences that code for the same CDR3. For the CDR3, the DNA is TGTGCCAGTAGTTCTCCAGGGTTAAACACTGAAGCTTTCTTT. Residues: CASSSPGLNTEAFF. The chain carries TRBV19 and TRBJ1-1, with TRBD1 as a possible D gene (5 bases). CDR1 is LNHDA, CDR2 SQIVND, per germline (reference sequence). The CDR3 sequence is 14 residues long. The ends were cut back, 5 bases at V and 2 bases at J, with 12 bases in the middle.

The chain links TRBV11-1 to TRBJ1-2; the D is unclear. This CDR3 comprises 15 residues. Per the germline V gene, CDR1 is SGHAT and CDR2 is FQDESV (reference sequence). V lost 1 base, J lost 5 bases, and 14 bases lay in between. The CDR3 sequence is CASSLGADPSYGYTF. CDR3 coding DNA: TGTGCCAGCAGCTTAGGGGCAGACCCCTCTTATGGCTACACCTTC.

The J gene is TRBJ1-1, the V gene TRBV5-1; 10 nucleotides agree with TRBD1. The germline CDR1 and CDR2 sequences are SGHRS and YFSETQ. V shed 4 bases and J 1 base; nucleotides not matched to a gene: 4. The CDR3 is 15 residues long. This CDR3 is CASSTGDRGNTEAFF. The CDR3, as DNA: TGCGCCAGCAGCACAGGGGACAGGGGGAACACTGAAGCTTTCTTT.

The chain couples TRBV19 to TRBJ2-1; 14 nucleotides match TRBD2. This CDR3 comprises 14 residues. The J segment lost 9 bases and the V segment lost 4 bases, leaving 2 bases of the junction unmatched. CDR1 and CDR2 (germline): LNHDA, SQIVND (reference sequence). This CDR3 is CASSTTSGRGEQFF. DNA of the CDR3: TGTGCCAGTAGTACGACTAGCGGGAGGGGTGAGCAGTTCTTC.

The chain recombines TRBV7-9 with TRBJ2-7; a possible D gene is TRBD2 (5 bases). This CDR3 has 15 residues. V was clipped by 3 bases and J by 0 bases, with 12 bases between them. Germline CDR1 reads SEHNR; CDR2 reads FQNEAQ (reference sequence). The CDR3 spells CASSFGRVSSYEQYV. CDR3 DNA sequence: TGTGCCAGCAGCTTCGGGCGGGTAAGCTCCTACGAGCAGTACGTC.

The DNA of the CDR3 is TGTGCCAGCAGTTCGCAGGGTAAGGGCTACACCTTC. Protein sequence: CASSSQGKGYTF. The chain employs TRBV12-3 or TRBV12-4 and TRBJ1-2; D is perhaps TRBD1 (5 bases). With 4 bases removed from V and 8 bases from J, the gap between germline ends came to 11 bases. There are 12 residues in the CDR3.

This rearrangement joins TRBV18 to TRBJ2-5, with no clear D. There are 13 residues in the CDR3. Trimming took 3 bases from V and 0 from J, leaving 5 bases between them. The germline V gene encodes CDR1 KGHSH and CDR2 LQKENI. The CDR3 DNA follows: TGTGCCAGCTCACCGGGCCACCAAGAGACCCAGTACTTC. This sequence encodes CASSPGHQETQYF.

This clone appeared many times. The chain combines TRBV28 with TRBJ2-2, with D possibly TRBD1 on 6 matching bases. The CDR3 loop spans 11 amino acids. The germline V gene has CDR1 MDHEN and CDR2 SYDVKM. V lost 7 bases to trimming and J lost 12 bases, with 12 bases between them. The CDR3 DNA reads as TGTGCCAGCAACAGGGAAGATAAGCTGTTTTTT. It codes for CASNREDKLFF.

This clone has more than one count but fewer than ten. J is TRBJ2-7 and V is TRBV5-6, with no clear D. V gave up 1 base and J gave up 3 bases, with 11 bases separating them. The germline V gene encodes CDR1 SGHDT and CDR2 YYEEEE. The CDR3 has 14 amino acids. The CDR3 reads CASSLYGHDYEQYV. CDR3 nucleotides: TGTGCCAGCAGCTTGTATGGCCACGACTACGAGCAGTACGTC.

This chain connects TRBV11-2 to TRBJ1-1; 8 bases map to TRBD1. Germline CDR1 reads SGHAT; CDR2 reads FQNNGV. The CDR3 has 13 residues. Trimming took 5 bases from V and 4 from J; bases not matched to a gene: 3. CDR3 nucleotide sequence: TGTGCCAGCAGCCGGACAGGGTCCACTGAAGCTTTCTTT. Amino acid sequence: CASSRTGSTEAFF.

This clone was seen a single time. CDR3 nucleotides: TGTGCCAGCAGTGATCGGGGATTCAACACTGAAGCTTTCTTT. Amino acid sequence: CASSDRGFNTEAFF. The rearrangement links TRBV2 to TRBJ1-1; no clear D. CDR3 length equals 14 residues. V shed 3 bases and J shed 2 bases, with 10 bases lying between them. Germline assignment: CDR1 SNHLY and CDR2 FYNNEI.

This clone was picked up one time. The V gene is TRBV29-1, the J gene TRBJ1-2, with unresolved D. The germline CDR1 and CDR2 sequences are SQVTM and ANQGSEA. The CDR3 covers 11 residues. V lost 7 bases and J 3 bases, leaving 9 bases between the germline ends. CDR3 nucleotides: TGCAGCGGGCAGGATCACTATGGCTACACCTTC. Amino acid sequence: CSGQDHYGYTF.

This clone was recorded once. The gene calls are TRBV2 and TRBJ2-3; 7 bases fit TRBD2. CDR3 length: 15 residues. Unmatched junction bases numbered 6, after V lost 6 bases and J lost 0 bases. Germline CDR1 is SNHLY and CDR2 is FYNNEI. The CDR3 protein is CASSSAGPSTDTQYF. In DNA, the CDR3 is TGTGCCAGCAGCTCAGCGGGGCCTAGCACAGATACGCAGTATTTT.

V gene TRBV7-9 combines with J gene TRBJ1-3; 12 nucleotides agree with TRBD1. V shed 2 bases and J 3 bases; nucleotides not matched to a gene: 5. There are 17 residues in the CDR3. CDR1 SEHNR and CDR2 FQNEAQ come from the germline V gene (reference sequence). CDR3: CASSLMGQGASGNTIYF. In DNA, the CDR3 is TGTGCCAGCAGCTTAATGGGACAGGGGGCTAGTGGAAACACCATATATTTT. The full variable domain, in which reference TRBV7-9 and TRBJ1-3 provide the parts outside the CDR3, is DTGVSQNPRHKITKRGQNVTFRCDPISEHNRLYWYRQTLGQGPEFLTYFQNEAQLEKSRLLSDRFSAERPKGSFSTLEIQRTEQGDSAMYLCASSLMGQGASGNTIYFGEGSWLTVV.

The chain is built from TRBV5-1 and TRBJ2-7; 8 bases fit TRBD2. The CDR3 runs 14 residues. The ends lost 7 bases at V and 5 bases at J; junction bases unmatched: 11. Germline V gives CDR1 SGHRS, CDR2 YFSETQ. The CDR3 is CASATGGRFDEQYV. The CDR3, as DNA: TGCGCCAGCGCGACTGGCGGGAGGTTCGACGAGCAGTACGTC.

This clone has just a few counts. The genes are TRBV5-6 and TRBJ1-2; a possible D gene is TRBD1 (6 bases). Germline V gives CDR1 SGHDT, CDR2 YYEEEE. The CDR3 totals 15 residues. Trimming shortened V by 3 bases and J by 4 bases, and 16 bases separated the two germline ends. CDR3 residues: CASSSPGHRTYGYTF. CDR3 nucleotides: TGTGCCAGCAGCTCACCGGGACACCGAACCTATGGCTACACCTTC. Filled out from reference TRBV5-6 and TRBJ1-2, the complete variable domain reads DAGVTQSPTHLIKTRGQQVTLRCSPKSGHDTVSWYQQALGQGPQFIFQYYEEEERQRGNFPDRFSGHQFPNYSSELNVNALLLGDSALYLCASSSPGHRTYGYTFGSGTRLTVV.

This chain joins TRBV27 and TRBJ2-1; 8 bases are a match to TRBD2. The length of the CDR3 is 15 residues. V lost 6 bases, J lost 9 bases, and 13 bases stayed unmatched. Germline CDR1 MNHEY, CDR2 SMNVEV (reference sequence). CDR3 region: CASSSTGTRRGEQFF. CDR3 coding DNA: TGTGCCAGCAGCTCAACCGGGACTAGGCGGGGTGAGCAGTTCTTC.

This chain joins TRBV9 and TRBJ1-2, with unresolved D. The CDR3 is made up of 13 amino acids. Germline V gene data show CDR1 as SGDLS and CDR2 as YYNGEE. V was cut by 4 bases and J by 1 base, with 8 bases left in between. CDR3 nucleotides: TGTGCCAGCAGCCGGCGGCTTAACTATGGCTACACCTTC. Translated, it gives CASSRRLNYGYTF.

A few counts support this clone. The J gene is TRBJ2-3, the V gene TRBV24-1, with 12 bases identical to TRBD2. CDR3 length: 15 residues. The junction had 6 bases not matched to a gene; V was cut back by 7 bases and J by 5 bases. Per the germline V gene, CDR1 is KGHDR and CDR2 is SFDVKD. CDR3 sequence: CATSHPGLAGDTQYF. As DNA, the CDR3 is TGTGCCACCAGCCACCCGGGACTAGCGGGAGATACGCAGTATTTT.

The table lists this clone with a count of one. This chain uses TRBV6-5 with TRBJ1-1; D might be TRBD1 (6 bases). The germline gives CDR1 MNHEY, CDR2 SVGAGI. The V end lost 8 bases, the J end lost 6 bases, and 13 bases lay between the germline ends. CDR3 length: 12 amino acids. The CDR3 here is CASATGLAEAFF. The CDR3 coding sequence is TGTGCCAGCGCAACAGGGTTAGCTGAAGCTTTCTTT.

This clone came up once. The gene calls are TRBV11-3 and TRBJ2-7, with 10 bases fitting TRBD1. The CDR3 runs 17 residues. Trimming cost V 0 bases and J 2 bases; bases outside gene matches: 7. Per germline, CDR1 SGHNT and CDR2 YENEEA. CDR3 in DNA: TGTGCCAGCAGCTTAGAAGGATACGGGACAGGGGCCTACGAGCAGTACTTC. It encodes CASSLEGYGTGAYEQYF.

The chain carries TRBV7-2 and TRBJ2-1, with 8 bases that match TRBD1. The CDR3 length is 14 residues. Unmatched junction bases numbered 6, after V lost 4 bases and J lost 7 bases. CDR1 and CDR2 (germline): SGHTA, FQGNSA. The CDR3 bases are TGTGCCAGCAGCTGGACTCACAGGGGGAATGAGCAGTTCTTC. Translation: CASSWTHRGNEQFF.

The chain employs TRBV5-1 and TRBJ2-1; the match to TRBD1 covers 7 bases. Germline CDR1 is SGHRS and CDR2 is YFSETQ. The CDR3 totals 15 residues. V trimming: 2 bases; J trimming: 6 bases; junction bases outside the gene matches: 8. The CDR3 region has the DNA TGCGCCAGCAGCTTAGGAGACAGGGAAGGCAATGAGCAGTTCTTC. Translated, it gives CASSLGDREGNEQFF.

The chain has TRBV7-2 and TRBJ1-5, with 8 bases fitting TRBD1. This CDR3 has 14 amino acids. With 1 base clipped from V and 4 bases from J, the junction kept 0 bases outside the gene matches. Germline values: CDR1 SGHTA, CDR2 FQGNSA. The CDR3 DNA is TGTGCCAGCAGCTTAGGACAGGGGAATCAGCCCCAGCATTTT. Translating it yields CASSLGQGNQPQHF.

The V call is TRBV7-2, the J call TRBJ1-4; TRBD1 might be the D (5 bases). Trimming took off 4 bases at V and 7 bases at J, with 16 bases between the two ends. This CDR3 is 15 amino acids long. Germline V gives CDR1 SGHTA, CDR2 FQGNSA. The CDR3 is CASSSRAGRVEKLFF. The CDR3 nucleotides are TGTGCCAGCAGCTCGAGGGCGGGACGGGTTGAAAAACTGTTTTTT.

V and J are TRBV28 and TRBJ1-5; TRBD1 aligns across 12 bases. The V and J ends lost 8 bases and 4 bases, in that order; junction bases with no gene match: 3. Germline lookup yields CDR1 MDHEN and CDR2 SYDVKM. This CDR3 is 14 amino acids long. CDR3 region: CASRDRGPNQPQHF. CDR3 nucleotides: TGTGCCAGCCGGGACAGGGGGCCGAATCAGCCCCAGCATTTT.

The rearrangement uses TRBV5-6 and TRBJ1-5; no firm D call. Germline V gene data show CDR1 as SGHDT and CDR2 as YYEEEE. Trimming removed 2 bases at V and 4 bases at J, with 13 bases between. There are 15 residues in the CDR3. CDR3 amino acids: CASSFRRHQNQPQHF. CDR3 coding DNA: TGTGCCAGCAGCTTCAGGCGTCACCAAAATCAGCCCCAGCATTTT.

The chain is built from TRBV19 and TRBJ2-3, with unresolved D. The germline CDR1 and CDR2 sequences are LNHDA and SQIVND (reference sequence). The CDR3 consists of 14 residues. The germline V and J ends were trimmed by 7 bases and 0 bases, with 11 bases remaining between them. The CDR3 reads CASTDLTSTDTQYF. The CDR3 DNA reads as TGTGCCAGTACCGACTTAACTAGCACAGATACGCAGTATTTT.